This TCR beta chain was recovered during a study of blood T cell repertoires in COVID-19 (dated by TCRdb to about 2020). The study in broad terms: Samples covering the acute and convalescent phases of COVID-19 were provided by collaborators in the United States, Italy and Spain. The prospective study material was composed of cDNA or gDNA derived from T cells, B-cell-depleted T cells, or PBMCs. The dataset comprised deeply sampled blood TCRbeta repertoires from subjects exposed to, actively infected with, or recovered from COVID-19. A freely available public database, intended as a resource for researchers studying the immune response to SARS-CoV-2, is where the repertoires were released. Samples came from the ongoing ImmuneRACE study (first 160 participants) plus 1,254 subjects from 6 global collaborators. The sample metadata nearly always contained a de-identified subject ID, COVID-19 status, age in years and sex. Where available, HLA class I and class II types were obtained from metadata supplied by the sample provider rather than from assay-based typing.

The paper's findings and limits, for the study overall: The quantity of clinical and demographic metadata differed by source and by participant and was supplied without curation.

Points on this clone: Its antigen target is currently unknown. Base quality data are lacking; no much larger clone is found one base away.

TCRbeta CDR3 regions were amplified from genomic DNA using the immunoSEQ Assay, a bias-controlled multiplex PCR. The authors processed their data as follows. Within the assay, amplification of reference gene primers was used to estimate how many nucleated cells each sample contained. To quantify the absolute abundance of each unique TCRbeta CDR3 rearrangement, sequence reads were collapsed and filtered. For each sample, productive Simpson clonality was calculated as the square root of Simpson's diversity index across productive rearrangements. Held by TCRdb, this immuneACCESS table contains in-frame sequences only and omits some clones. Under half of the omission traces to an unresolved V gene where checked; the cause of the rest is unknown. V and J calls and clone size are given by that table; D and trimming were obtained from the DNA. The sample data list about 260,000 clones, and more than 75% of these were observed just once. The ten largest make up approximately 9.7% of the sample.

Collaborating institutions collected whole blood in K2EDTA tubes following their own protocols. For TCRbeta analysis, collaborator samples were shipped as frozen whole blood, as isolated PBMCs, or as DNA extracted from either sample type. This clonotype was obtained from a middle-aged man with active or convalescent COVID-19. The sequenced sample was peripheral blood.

CDR3 protein: CASSIDRNTEAFF. The sequenced DNA is TGTGCCAGTAGTATAGACAGGAACACTGAAGCTTTCTTT. Rearrangement joined TRBV19 to TRBJ1-1; the D gene remains uncertain. Counted from cysteine to phenylalanine, this CDR3 has 13 amino acids. Only the CDR3 part of the read is kept: 39 bases, read in frame from the first base. For CDR1 and CDR2, the germline V gene (reference sequence) lists LNHDA and SQIVND. At the junction V is shortened by 0 bases and J by 1 base, with 3 bases in between.